Listed here are 26 T cell receptor beta chains from one sample, sequenced in a study of blood T cell repertoires in COVID-19 (TCRdb year 2020). The method behind the library was the immunoSEQ multiplex PCR assay. As stored in TCRdb, this immuneACCESS dataset retains in-frame rearrangements with V and J assigned. A fraction of the clones does not appear; measured against another copy, unresolved V genes explain less than half of the discrepancy, and the remainder lacks a known reason. The sample data list 150,000 to 250,000 clones, and more than 65% of these were observed just once. The top ten hold around 7.5% of the sample. Sequenced sample: PBMCs or T cells enriched from blood (not recorded which). The receptors were gathered from a man aged 40-50 years who had recovered from COVID-19.

In DNA form, the CDR3 reads TGTGCCAGTAGTATCAACGGACAGTATGGCTACACCTTC. Translating it yields CASSINGQYGYTF. The chain recombines TRBV19 with TRBJ1-2, with D perhaps matching TRBD1 (6 bases). There are 13 residues in the CDR3. V lost 3 bases and J lost 5, with 10 bases in between. From germline, CDR1 is LNHDA and CDR2 SQIVND (reference sequence).

About this clone itself: Distinct nucleotide sequences in the sample also encode this CDR3. The chain employs TRBV6-5 and TRBJ1-1; D perhaps matches TRBD1 (6 bases). The CDR3 contains 14 residues. V was clipped by 0 bases and J by 1 base, with 6 bases between them. Looked up from germline, CDR1 is MNHEY and CDR2 is SVGAGI. CDR3 residues: CASSYSTGNTEAFF. The DNA of the CDR3 is TGTGCCAGCAGTTACTCGACAGGGAACACTGAAGCTTTCTTT.

The chain recombines TRBV4-1 with TRBJ2-2; 10 nucleotides match TRBD2. V was pared by 6 bases and J by 2 bases, with 9 bases of the junction left unmatched. The V gene's germline CDR1 is MGHRA and CDR2 YSYEKL. The CDR3 runs 17 residues. The chain's CDR3 is CASSSGSGGGNTGELFF. CDR3 DNA: TGCGCCAGCAGTTCAGGGAGCGGGGGGGGTAACACCGGGGAGCTGTTTTTT.

The V gene is TRBV7-2, the J gene TRBJ1-2; TRBD1 is a possible D gene (6 bases). V was clipped by 5 bases and J by 4 bases, with 11 bases between them. CDR3 length equals 13 residues. CDR1 is SGHTA, CDR2 FQGNSA, per germline. As DNA, the CDR3 is TGTGCCAGCAGCCGACAGGTTATCTATGGCTACACCTTC. As protein: CASSRQVIYGYTF.

The gene calls are TRBV3-1 (or the pseudogene TRBV3-2) and TRBJ1-1, with D maybe TRBD1 (5 bases). The CDR3 is 11 amino acids. Germline V gene sequence: CDR1 LGHDT, CDR2 YNNKEL (reference sequence). Trimming stripped 2 bases from V and 10 bases from J, with 8 bases between. CDR3 nucleotide sequence: TGTGCCAGCAGCCAATTCGGGGGAGCTTTCTTT. Translation gives CASSQFGGAFF.

The chain couples TRBV10-3 to TRBJ1-5; D possibly corresponds to TRBD1 (6 bases). Between the trimmed V and J ends, which lost 5 bases and 6 bases, there was a span of 11 bases. The CDR3 length is 13 residues. CDR1 ENHRY and CDR2 SYGVKD come from the germline V gene. In DNA form, the CDR3 reads TGTGCCATCAGTAACAGGGCGGGTCAGCCCCAGCATTTT. Protein product: CAISNRAGQPQHF.

The chain links TRBV10-3 to TRBJ2-7; 8 nucleotides align to TRBD1. The CDR3 is 15 residues long. V lost 4 bases, J lost 1 base, and 6 bases stayed unmatched. Per germline, CDR1 ENHRY and CDR2 SYGVKD. The CDR3 here is CAISGRDRSSYEQYF. Here the CDR3 DNA reads TGTGCCATCAGTGGCCGGGACAGGTCTTCCTACGAGCAGTACTTC.

The V and J genes are TRBV7-2 and TRBJ1-2; D uncertain. Germline CDR1 SGHTA, CDR2 FQGNSA. V was cut by 1 base and J by 5 bases, with 11 bases left in between. CDR3 length: 14 residues. As DNA, the CDR3 is TGTGCCAGCAGCTTAGGGGCCCCCTGGTATGGCTACACCTTC. As protein: CASSLGAPWYGYTF.

This chain connects TRBV27 to TRBJ2-7; 10 positions agree with TRBD2. The ends lost 4 bases at V and 3 bases at J; junction bases unmatched: 9. Germline V gene lookup returns CDR1 MNHEY and CDR2 SMNVEV (reference sequence). CDR3 length: 16 residues. CDR3 in DNA: TGTGCCAGCAGTTCCCTCATAGCGGGGGGTCTCTACGAGCAGTACTTC. Protein product: CASSSLIAGGLYEQYF.

The rearrangement uses TRBV11-3 and TRBJ2-1, with 9 bases aligning to TRBD1. Germline CDR1 SGHNT, CDR2 YENEEA. The CDR3 is made up of 15 amino acids. V shed 1 base, J shed 2 bases, and the junction held 0 bases outside the gene matches. CDR3 coding DNA: TGTGCCAGCAGCTTAGGGGACAGGGCCTACAATGAGCAGTTCTTC. Translated, it gives CASSLGDRAYNEQFF. Complete variable domain (other parts from reference TRBV11-3 and TRBJ2-1): EAGVVQSPRYKIIEKKQPVAFWCNPISGHNTLYWYLQNLGQGPELLIRYENEEAVDDSQLPKDRFSAERLKGVDSTLKIQPAELGDSAVYLCASSLGDRAYNEQFFGPGTRLTVL.

This clone was found once. V and J are TRBV4-3 and TRBJ1-3; 10 nucleotides agree with TRBD1. Germline V gene sequence: CDR1 LGHNA, CDR2 YSLEER. With 0 bases clipped from V and 0 bases from J, the junction kept 5 bases outside the gene matches. This CDR3 contains 18 residues. The CDR3: CASSQDPRQGASGNTIYF. The CDR3 nucleotides read TGCGCCAGCAGCCAAGACCCAAGACAGGGGGCCTCTGGAAACACCATATATTTT.

This chain connects TRBV2 to TRBJ1-5, with D maybe TRBD1 (5 bases). CDR1 is SNHLY and CDR2 is FYNNEI in the germline V gene. Trimming removed 6 bases from V and 2 bases from J, with 17 bases in between. This CDR3 has 16 amino acids. The CDR3 protein is CASRDTKIGGNQPQHF. For the CDR3, the DNA is TGTGCCAGCAGGGACACCAAGATCGGTGGCAATCAGCCCCAGCATTTT. The full variable domain, completed using reference TRBV2 and TRBJ1-5, is EPEVTQTPSHQVTQMGQEVILRCVPISNHLYFYWYRQILGQKVEFLVSFYNNEISEKSEIFDDQFSVERPDGSNFTLKIRSTKLEDSAMYFCASRDTKIGGNQPQHFGDGTRLSIL.

The V gene is TRBV30, the J gene TRBJ1-2; maybe TRBD1 (6 bases). Trimming removed 3 bases from V and 4 bases from J, with 12 bases in between. Germline-derived CDR1 and CDR2 are GTSNPN and SVGIG (reference sequence). This CDR3 spans 13 amino acids. CDR3 bases: TGTGCCTGGAGGTTGGTGGGGGCCTATGGCTACACCTTC. Its translation: CAWRLVGAYGYTF.

The chain uses TRBV3-1 (or the pseudogene TRBV3-2) and TRBJ1-1, with TRBD1 matching over 7 bases. The CDR3 totals 14 residues. V lost 1 base to trimming and J lost 6 bases; unmatched junction nucleotides: 5. CDR1 and CDR2 (germline): LGHDT, YNNKEL (reference sequence). Here the CDR3 DNA reads TGTGCCAGCAGCCAAGCTCTCGGGACAGCTGAAGCTTTCTTT. This codes for CASSQALGTAEAFF.

This chain links TRBV5-1 with TRBJ1-6; no firm D call. The length of the CDR3 is 15 residues. With 2 bases removed from V and 7 bases from J, the gap between germline ends came to 13 bases. Germline V gene data show CDR1 as SGHRS and CDR2 as YFSETQ. The DNA of the CDR3 is TGCGCCAGCAGCTTTGGCGGGCGCGAAAATTCACCCCTCCACTTT. Its translation: CASSFGGRENSPLHF.

CDR3 amino acids: CASGLVMPYAGELFF. CDR3 bases: TGTGCTAGTGGTTTGGTAATGCCCTACGCCGGGGAGCTGTTTTTT. The chain combines TRBV12-5 with TRBJ2-2, with D hard to call. Germline V CDR1 and CDR2: LGHNT, FRNRAP. V was clipped by 0 bases and J by 6 bases, with 11 bases between them. CDR3 length equals 15 residues.

Concerning this clone: The sample holds other DNA sequences that translate to the same CDR3. The chain has TRBV11-2 and TRBJ2-3; D uncertain. The CDR3 totals 12 residues. Deletions cut 4 bases from V and 0 bases from J, with 2 bases between. Looked up from germline, CDR1 is SGHAT and CDR2 is FQNNGV. The CDR3 DNA is TGTGCCAGCAGCTCGAGCACAGATACGCAGTATTTT. Translating gives CASSSSTDTQYF.

This chain links TRBV19 with TRBJ1-1, with D perhaps matching TRBD1 (6 bases). Germline V CDR1 and CDR2: LNHDA, SQIVND (reference sequence). V was clipped by 6 bases and J by 3 bases, with 14 bases between them. The CDR3 has 14 amino acids. The CDR3 sequence is CASSLGTGYTEAFF. CDR3 DNA sequence: TGTGCCAGTAGCCTGGGCACAGGGTACACTGAAGCTTTCTTT.

The chain employs TRBV6-4 and TRBJ1-1, with D perhaps TRBD1 (6 bases). Trimming stripped 6 bases from V and 4 bases from J, with 18 bases between. The CDR3 spans 15 residues. Germline CDR1 MRHNA, CDR2 SNTAGT. CDR3: CASSAGPGHSTEAFF. CDR3 in DNA: TGTGCCAGCAGCGCAGGACCGGGACACAGCACTGAAGCTTTCTTT.

The V and J genes are TRBV6-6 and TRBJ1-2, with TRBD1 identical over 9 bases. After removal of 8 bases from V and 2 bases from J, the junction contained 3 bases not matched to a gene. Germline values: CDR1 MNHNY, CDR2 SVGAGI (reference sequence). The CDR3 totals 13 residues. The CDR3 protein is CASRDRANYGYTF. The CDR3 nucleotides read TGTGCCAGCCGGGACAGGGCCAACTATGGCTACACCTTC.

The chain employs TRBV6-5 and TRBJ1-3; TRBD1 agrees at 10 bases. Germline V lookup: CDR1 MNHEY, CDR2 SVGAGI. V dropped 6 bases and J dropped 8; count of bases not matched to a gene: 10. This CDR3 has 15 amino acids. CDR3 sequence (DNA): TGTGCCAGCAGAACGCTTTTGGGACAGGGGTACACCATATATTTT. This codes for CASRTLLGQGYTIYF.

CDR3 amino acids: CASSPQGADQPQHF. The CDR3 nucleotides read TGCGCCAGCAGCCCACAGGGTGCGGATCAGCCCCAGCATTTT. The chain has TRBV4-1 and TRBJ1-5; D might be TRBD1 (6 bases). The germline CDR1 and CDR2 sequences are MGHRA and YSYEKL. The CDR3 spans 14 residues. V lost 4 bases, J lost 5 bases, and 12 bases lay in between.

The chain joins TRBV10-3 to TRBJ1-1, with 7 bases that match TRBD1. In germline, CDR1 is ENHRY, CDR2 SYGVKD. The ends lost 2 bases at V and 12 bases at J; junction bases unmatched: 15. The CDR3 contains 15 residues. The CDR3 reads CAISERTGPALKTFF. CDR3 coding DNA: TGTGCCATCAGTGAGAGGACAGGACCCGCCCTTAAGACTTTCTTT.

V gene TRBV6-5 combines with J gene TRBJ2-2; 10 positions match TRBD1. The germline V gene encodes CDR1 MNHEY and CDR2 SVGAGI. This CDR3 comprises 15 residues. J was trimmed by 5 bases and V by 7 bases; bases with no gene match: 7. For the CDR3, the DNA is TGTGCCAGCAATCGACAGGGGGCGGGAACCGGGGAGCTGTTTTTT. This translates into CASNRQGAGTGELFF.

The chain has TRBV28 and TRBJ1-2, with 7 bases that match TRBD1. The CDR3 has 12 residues. The germline V gene encodes CDR1 MDHEN and CDR2 SYDVKM. The ends lost 6 bases at V and 6 bases at J; junction bases unmatched: 4. CDR3 coding DNA: TGTGCCAGCAGCGGGACAGTAAATGGCTACACCTTC. Translation gives CASSGTVNGYTF.

This chain links TRBV3-1 (or the pseudogene TRBV3-2) with TRBJ1-3; no definite D call. Per germline, CDR1 LGHDT and CDR2 YNNKEL (reference sequence). The V and J ends lost 1 base and 3 bases respectively, with 13 bases between them. The CDR3 extends over 16 amino acids. The CDR3 coding sequence is TGTGCCAGCAGCCAAGGGTGGGGAGTCAGTGGAAACACCATATATTTT. Its translation: CASSQGWGVSGNTIYF.